One and the same sample provided the 14 T cell receptor beta chains below, sequenced in a study of CXCR3-negative and CXCR3-positive naive CD8 T cells. Preparation of TRB cDNA libraries relied on 5' RACE carrying UMI labels. TCRdb reprocessed the 5' RACE reads and stores each CDR3 protein as one record, lacking DNA. The sample table sets out 48,000 or so distinct CDR3 sequences. Sequencing was done on a sample of memory CD8+ T cells from blood. The receptor set was obtained from a human donor in good health. Some clones in this sample may be carry-over from other donors' samples.

The chain is built from TRBV7-9 and TRBJ1-1; there is no DNA to check the TCRdb D call of TRBD1. Germline CDR1 SEHNR, CDR2 FQNEAQ (reference sequence). This CDR3 comprises 16 residues. CDR3 region: CASSPLPGQGNTEAFF.

The gene calls are TRBV29-1 and TRBJ2-2. The CDR3 runs 13 residues. Germline V gene sequence: CDR1 SQVTM, CDR2 ANQGSEA. The CDR3 is CSVYQSNTGELFF.

The chain combines TRBV6-5 with TRBJ1-1. Germline V gene sequence: CDR1 MNHEY, CDR2 SVGAGI. The CDR3 spans 15 residues. CDR3 in amino acids: CASSYSAVTNTEAFF.

This chain links TRBV12-3 or TRBV12-4 with TRBJ1-3. This CDR3 has 12 amino acids. This CDR3 is CASSLVGNTIYF.

The CDR3 is CASSQAYQSSYEQYF. The J gene is TRBJ2-7, the V gene TRBV4-3. Germline CDR1 is LGHNA and CDR2 is YSLEER. This CDR3 is 15 amino acids long.

The rearrangement links TRBV9 to TRBJ2-2; TCRdb's D call of TRBD1 is untestable without DNA. Per germline, CDR1 SGDLS and CDR2 YYNGEE. CDR3 length: 16 residues. CDR3: CASRASGGPNTGELFF.

The rearrangement uses TRBV30 and TRBJ1-1; absent DNA, TCRdb's TRBD1 call cannot be checked. This CDR3 is built from 15 residues. CDR1 and CDR2 (germline): GTSNPN, SVGIG (reference sequence). The CDR3 loop is CAWSETGRGNTEAFF.

V usage is TRBV15 and J usage is TRBJ1-2; the TCRdb call, TRBD1, lacks DNA for checking. The CDR3 covers 14 residues. CDR1 and CDR2 from the germline V gene are LNHNV and YYDKDF (reference sequence). The CDR3: CATSRTGGAYGYTF.

The chain recombines TRBV7-2 with TRBJ2-7; TCRdb picks TRBD1, but there is no DNA to check that call. The length of the CDR3 is 15 residues. Germline loops: CDR1 SGHTA, CDR2 FQGNSA. The CDR3 sequence: CASSDSWDREYEQYF.

The V gene is TRBV2, the J gene TRBJ2-2; with no DNA, the TCRdb D assignment of TRBD1 cannot be verified. The germline CDR1 and CDR2 sequences are SNHLY and FYNNEI. This CDR3 region has 14 residues. CDR3: CASRGTTSLGELFF.

The chain has TRBV3-1 and TRBJ2-1; TCRdb's D call of TRBD1 is untestable without DNA. Germline V gene lookup returns CDR1 LGHDT and CDR2 YNNKEL (reference sequence). This CDR3 is built from 17 residues. The CDR3 loop is CASSRSPGQGFYNEQFF.

The gene calls are TRBV6-2 or TRBV6-3 and TRBJ2-5. The germline V gene has CDR1 MNHEY and CDR2 SVGEGT. CDR3 size: 14 residues. This CDR3 is CASRRHGYQETQYF.

The chain is built from TRBV29-1 and TRBJ1-2. Per the germline V gene, CDR1 is SQVTM and CDR2 is ANQGSEA. The CDR3 length is 14 residues. CDR3: CSVVGGGINYGYTF.

This sequence joins TRBV27 and TRBJ2-5; TCRdb designates TRBD1, a call that cannot be tested without DNA. From germline, CDR1 is MNHEY and CDR2 SMNVEV (reference sequence). CDR3 length: 11 residues. The CDR3 loop is CASSRGETQYF.